This TCR beta chain emerged from a study of T cell responses to AZD1222 COVID-19 vaccine. A remark on this clone: Its antigen is as yet unknown.

Germline V gene sequence: CDR1 MNHEY, CDR2 SVGAGI. This CDR3 region has 14 residues. The ends lost 6 bases at V and 7 bases at J; junction bases unmatched: 7. Study observations and caveats: Repertoire sampling occurred only after the peak T cell response. Unmutated regions of variants are reportedly targeted by nearly half of spike-specific TCRs. Baseline seropositives among AZD1222 recipients totaled only five to seven. Clonal diversity was possibly underestimated, and the donors were mostly white British, with more females.

The assay was immunoSEQ multiplex PCR, and TCRdb's table has in-frame clones only and misses some. This sample has 90,000 to 150,000 clones, with more than 85% found just once. The chain couples TRBV6-5 to TRBJ1-4, with 8 positions matching TRBD1. The sample in question was peripheral blood, obtained on day 0 of AZD1222 vaccination. The sequence came from an adult in good health. The CDR3 reads CASRRQGQGEKLFF. CDR3 in DNA: TGTGCCAGCAGACGACAGGGGCAAGGTGAAAAACTGTTTTTT.